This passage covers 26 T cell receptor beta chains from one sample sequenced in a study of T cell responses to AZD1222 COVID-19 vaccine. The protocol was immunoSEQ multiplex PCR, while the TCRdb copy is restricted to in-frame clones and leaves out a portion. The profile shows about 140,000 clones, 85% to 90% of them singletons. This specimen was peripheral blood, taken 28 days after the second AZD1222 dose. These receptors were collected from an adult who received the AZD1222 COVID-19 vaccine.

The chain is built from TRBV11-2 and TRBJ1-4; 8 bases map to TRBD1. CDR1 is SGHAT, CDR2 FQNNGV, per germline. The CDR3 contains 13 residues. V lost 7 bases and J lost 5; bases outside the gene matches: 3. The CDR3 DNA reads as TGTGCCAGCACGCGGGACAGGAATGAAAAACTGTTTTTT. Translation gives CASTRDRNEKLFF.

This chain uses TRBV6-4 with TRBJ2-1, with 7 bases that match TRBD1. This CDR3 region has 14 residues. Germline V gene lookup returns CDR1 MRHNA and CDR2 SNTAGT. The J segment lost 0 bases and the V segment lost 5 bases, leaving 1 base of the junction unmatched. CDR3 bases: TGTGCCAGCAGTAGGGACAGCTCCTACAATGAGCAGTTCTTC. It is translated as CASSRDSSYNEQFF.

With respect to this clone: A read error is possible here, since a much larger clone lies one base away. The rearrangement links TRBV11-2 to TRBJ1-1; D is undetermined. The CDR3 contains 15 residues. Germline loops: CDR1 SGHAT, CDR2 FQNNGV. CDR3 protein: CVSSPRPRLDTEAFF. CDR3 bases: TGTGTCAGCAGCCCACGTCCCCGCTTGGACACTGAAGCTTTCTTT.

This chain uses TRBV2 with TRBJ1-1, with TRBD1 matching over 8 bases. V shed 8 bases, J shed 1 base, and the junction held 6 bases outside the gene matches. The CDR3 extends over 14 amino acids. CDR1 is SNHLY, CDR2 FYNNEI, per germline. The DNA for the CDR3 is TGTGCCAGCGGAGCGGGACAGGCGAACACTGAAGCTTTCTTT. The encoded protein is CASGAGQANTEAFF.

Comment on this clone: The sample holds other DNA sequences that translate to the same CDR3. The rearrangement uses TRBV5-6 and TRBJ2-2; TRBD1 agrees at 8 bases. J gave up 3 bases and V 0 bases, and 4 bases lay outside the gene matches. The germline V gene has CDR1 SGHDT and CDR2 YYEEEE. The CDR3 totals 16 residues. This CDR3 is CASSLGQGRYTGELFF. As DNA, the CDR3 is TGTGCCAGCAGCTTGGGACAGGGGCGCTACACCGGGGAGCTGTTTTTT.

CDR3 loop: CASSPLPGSGGPSTDTQYF. The DNA of the CDR3 is TGCGCCAGCAGCCCCTTACCGGGAAGCGGGGGTCCTAGCACAGATACGCAGTATTTT. The V call is TRBV5-1, the J call TRBJ2-3, with 8 bases matching TRBD2. CDR1 and CDR2 (germline): SGHRS, YFSETQ. This CDR3 is 19 amino acids long. The V gene end was trimmed by 4 bases and the J gene end by 0 bases; junction bases not matched to a gene: 16.

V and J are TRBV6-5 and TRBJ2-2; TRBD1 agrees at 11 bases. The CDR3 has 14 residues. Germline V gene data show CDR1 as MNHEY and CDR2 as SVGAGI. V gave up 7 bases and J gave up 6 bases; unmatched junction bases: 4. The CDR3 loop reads CASKGQGAPGELFF. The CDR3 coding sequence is TGTGCCAGCAAAGGACAGGGGGCGCCCGGGGAGCTGTTTTTT.

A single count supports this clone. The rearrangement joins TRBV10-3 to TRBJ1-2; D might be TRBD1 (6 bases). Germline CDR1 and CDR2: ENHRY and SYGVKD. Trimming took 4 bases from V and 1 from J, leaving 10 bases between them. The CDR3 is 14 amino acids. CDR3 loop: CAISADRLNYGYTF. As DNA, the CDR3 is TGTGCCATCAGTGCTGACAGGCTTAACTATGGCTACACCTTC.

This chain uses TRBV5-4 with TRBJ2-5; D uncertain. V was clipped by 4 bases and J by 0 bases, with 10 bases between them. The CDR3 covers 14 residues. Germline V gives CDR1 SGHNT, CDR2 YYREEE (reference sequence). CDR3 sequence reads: CASSPGSYQETQYF. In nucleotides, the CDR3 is TGTGCCAGCAGCCCCGGTTCGTACCAAGAGACCCAGTACTTC.

CDR3 DNA: TGTGCCAGCATCCGGCGCACCGGGGAGCTGTTTTTT. As protein: CASIRRTGELFF. V is TRBV19 and J is TRBJ2-2; D unclear. From germline, CDR1 is LNHDA and CDR2 SQIVND (reference sequence). Trimming took off 9 bases at V and 4 bases at J, with 9 bases between the two ends. This CDR3 spans 12 amino acids.

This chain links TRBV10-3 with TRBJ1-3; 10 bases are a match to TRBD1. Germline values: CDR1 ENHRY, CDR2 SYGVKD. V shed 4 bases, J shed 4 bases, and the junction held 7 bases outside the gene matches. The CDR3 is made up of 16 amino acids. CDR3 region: CAISVAGTGAGNTIYF. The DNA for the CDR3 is TGTGCCATCAGTGTGGCCGGGACAGGGGCCGGAAACACCATATATTTT.

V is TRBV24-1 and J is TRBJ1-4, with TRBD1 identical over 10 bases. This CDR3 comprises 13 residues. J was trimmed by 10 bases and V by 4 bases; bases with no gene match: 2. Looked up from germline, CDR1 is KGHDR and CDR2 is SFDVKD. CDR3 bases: TGTGCCACCAGTGACCGGGACAGGGGAAAACTGTTTTTT. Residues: CATSDRDRGKLFF.

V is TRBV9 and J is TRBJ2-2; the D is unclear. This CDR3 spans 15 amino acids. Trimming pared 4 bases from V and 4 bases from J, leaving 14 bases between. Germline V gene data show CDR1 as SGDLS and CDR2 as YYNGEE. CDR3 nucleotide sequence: TGTGCCAGCAGCCCCTTTGCCCCTACCACCGGGGAGCTGTTTTTT. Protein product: CASSPFAPTTGELFF.

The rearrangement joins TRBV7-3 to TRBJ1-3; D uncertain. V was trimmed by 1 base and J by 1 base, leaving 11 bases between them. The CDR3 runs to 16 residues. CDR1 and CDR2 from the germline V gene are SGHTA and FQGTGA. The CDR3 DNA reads TGTGCCAGCAGCTTAATGGCTGCTTCGTCTGGAAACACCATATATTTT. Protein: CASSLMAASSGNTIYF.

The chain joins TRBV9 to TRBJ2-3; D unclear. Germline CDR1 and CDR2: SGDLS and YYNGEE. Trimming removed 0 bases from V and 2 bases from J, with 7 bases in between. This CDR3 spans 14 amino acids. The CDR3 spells CASSVVANTDTQYF. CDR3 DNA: TGTGCCAGCAGCGTAGTAGCCAACACAGATACGCAGTATTTT.

CDR3 sequence: CASSPPSRTYNEQFF. In DNA form, the CDR3 reads TGTGCCAGCTCACCACCGTCGCGGACATACAATGAGCAGTTCTTC. This chain connects TRBV18 to TRBJ2-1, with a possible D match to TRBD1 (5 bases). CDR1 is KGHSH and CDR2 is LQKENI in the germline V gene. The CDR3 sequence is 15 residues long. V was shortened by 0 bases and J by 4 bases, with 10 bases between the two germline ends.

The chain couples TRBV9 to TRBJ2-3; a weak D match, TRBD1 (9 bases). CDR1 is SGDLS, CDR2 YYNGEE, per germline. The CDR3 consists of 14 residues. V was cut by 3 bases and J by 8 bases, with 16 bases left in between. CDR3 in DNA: TGTGCCAGCAGCGCCGGGACAGGGACTAGTACGCAGTATTTT. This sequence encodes CASSAGTGTSTQYF.

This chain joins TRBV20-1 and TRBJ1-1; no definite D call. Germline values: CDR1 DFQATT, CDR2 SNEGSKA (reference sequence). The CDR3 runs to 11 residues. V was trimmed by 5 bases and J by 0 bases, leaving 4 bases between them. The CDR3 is CSALVNTEAFF. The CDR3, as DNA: TGCAGTGCTCTCGTGAACACTGAAGCTTTCTTT.

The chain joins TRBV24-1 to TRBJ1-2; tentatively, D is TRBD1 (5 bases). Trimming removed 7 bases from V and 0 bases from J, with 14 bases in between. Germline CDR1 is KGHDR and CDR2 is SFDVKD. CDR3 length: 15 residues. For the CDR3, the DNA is TGTGCCACCAGCGCCCGGGGGGAAGCTAACTATGGCTACACCTTC. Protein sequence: CATSARGEANYGYTF.

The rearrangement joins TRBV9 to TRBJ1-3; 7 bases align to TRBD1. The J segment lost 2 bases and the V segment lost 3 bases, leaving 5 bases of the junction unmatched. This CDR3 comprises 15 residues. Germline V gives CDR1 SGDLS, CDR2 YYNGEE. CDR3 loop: CASSAEGAAGNTIYF. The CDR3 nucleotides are TGTGCCAGCAGCGCCGAGGGGGCTGCTGGAAACACCATATATTTT.

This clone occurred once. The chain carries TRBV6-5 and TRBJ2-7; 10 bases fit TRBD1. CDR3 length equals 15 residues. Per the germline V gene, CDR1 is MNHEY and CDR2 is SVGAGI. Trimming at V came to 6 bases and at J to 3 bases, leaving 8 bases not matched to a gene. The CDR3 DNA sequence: TGTGCCAGCAGCTCGGGACAGGGGCAAAGCTACGAGCAGTACTTC. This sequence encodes CASSSGQGQSYEQYF.

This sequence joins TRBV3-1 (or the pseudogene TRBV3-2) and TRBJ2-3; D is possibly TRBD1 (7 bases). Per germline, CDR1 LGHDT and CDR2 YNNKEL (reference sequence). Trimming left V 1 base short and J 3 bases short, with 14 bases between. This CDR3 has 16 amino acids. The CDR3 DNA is TGTGCCAGCAGCCAAGGTCCAGGGGGGCGTACAGATACGCAGTATTTT. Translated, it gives CASSQGPGGRTDTQYF.

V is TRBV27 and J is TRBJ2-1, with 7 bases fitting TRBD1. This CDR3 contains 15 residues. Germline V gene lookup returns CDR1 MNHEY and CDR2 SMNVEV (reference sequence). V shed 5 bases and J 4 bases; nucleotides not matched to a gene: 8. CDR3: CASSKGTATYNEQFF. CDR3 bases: TGTGCCAGCAGTAAAGGGACAGCTACTTACAATGAGCAGTTCTTC.

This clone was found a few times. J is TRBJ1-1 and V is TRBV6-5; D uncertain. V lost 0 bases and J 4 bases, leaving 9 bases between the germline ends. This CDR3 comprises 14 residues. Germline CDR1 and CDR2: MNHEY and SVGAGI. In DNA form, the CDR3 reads TGTGCCAGCAGTTACTCCGAATGGGGCACTGAAGCTTTCTTT. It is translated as CASSYSEWGTEAFF.

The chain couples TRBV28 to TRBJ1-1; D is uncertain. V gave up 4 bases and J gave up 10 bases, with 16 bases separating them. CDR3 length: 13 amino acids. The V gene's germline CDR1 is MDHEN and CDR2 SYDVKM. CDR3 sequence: CASSWYGIEGAFF. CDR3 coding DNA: TGTGCCAGCAGTTGGTATGGCATCGAGGGAGCTTTCTTT.

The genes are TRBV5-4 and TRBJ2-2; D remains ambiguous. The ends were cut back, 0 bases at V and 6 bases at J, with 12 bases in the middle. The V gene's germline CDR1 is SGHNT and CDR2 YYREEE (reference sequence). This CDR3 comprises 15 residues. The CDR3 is CASSLVQSSAGELFF. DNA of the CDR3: TGTGCCAGCAGCTTGGTGCAGAGCTCCGCCGGGGAGCTGTTTTTT. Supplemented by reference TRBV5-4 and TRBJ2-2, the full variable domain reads ETGVTQSPTHLIKTRGQQVTLRCSSQSGHNTVSWYQQALGQGPQFIFQYYREEENGRGNFPPRFSGLQFPNYSSELNVNALELDDSALYLCASSLVQSSAGELFFGEGSRLTVL.